This T cell receptor beta chain was recovered during a study of T cell responses to AZD1222 COVID-19 vaccine. General study results and limits: Samples come after the peak T cell response, not at day 14. Spike as a whole was targeted by vaccine-associated CD4 TCRs, dominant at 160-218 and 743-854.

Produced via immunoSEQ multiplex PCR; TCRdb's table is partial and in-frame only. The sample lists around 89,000 clones; approximately 91% were seen once. The sample holds one count of this clone. Its antigen is unknown. The CDR3 has 14 residues. Germline CDR1 reads MNHEY; CDR2 reads SMNVEV (reference sequence). Trimming stripped 2 bases from V and 0 bases from J, with 7 bases between. Here the sequenced sample was peripheral blood, taken 28 days after the second AZD1222 dose. This TCR derives from an adult who received the AZD1222 COVID-19 vaccine. This chain joins TRBV27 and TRBJ1-2; D not certain. DNA of the CDR3: TGTGCCAGCAGTTTAGACGGGACTAACTATGGCTACACCTTC. It encodes CASSLDGTNYGYTF.